The next 10 T cell receptor beta chains were all read from a single sample in a study of T cells and copy number aberrations in small-cell lung cancer. Clones were sequenced by immunoSEQ multiplex PCR, and TCRdb holds only the in-frame ones, with some missing. Of 6,000 or so clones in the sample, more than 70% were seen once. The sample taken for sequencing was tumor tissue. These receptors came from a man aged 45-65 years with small cell lung cancer.

The chain uses TRBV5-1 and TRBJ1-6, with a possible D match to TRBD1 (5 bases). The CDR3 has 14 amino acids. Deletions cut 1 base from V and 10 bases from J, with 12 bases between. Germline CDR1 reads SGHRS; CDR2 reads YFSETQ. The CDR3 loop reads CASSLPGGTSPLHF. The CDR3 nucleotides read TGCGCCAGCAGCTTGCCCGGGGGAACGTCACCCCTCCACTTT.

V and J are TRBV6-1 and TRBJ2-1; 11 positions agree with TRBD1. V lost 4 bases and J lost 4; bases outside the gene matches: 6. The length of the CDR3 is 16 residues. Germline V gene lookup returns CDR1 MNHNS and CDR2 SASEGT. The CDR3 loop is CASSGWTGGDYNEQFF. The CDR3 DNA reads as TGTGCCAGCAGTGGATGGACAGGGGGCGATTACAATGAGCAGTTCTTC.

V is TRBV10-3 and J is TRBJ1-1; 8 bases agree with TRBD1. CDR1 and CDR2 (germline): ENHRY, SYGVKD. Unmatched junction bases numbered 4, after V lost 7 bases and J lost 3 bases. This CDR3 is 13 amino acids long. The CDR3 nucleotides are TGTGCCATCACCAGGGGGCAGGACACTGAAGCTTTCTTT. Translating it yields CAITRGQDTEAFF.

This clone ranks as medium-sized. This chain links TRBV7-9 with TRBJ2-1, with D possibly matching TRBD2 (5 bases). Trimming took 5 bases from V and 7 from J, leaving 12 bases between them. This CDR3 is 13 amino acids long. Germline CDR1 reads SEHNR; CDR2 reads FQNEAQ (reference sequence). The CDR3, as DNA: TGTGCCAGCAGCCACTCCTCGGGGAATGAGCAGTTCTTC. Protein product: CASSHSSGNEQFF.

This clone has a single count. This chain uses TRBV7-6 with TRBJ2-3; D unresolved. Per the germline V gene, CDR1 is SGHVS and CDR2 is FNYEAQ. The CDR3 contains 12 residues. Deletions cut 2 bases from V and 5 bases from J, with 5 bases between. The CDR3 protein is CASSLFRDTQYF. CDR3 in DNA: TGTGCCAGCAGCTTATTTCGAGATACGCAGTATTTT.

This clone was found a few times. The chain is built from TRBV2 and TRBJ1-5, with a possible D match to TRBD1 (5 bases). The germline CDR1 and CDR2 sequences are SNHLY and FYNNEI. The CDR3 is 13 residues long. V was clipped by 9 bases and J by 4 bases, with 13 bases between them. CDR3 in DNA: TGTGCCAGTCAAGACAGAGAAAATCAGCCCCAGCATTTT. Translation: CASQDRENQPQHF.

The chain combines TRBV18 with TRBJ2-2, with D hard to call. Per germline, CDR1 KGHSH and CDR2 LQKENI. V lost 0 bases and J lost 4, with 12 bases in between. There are 16 residues in the CDR3. The CDR3 region is CASSPPGRASTGELFF. The CDR3 DNA is TGTGCCAGCTCACCACCGGGCCGAGCGAGCACCGGGGAGCTGTTTTTT.

The sample holds one count of this clone. The rearrangement joins TRBV10-3 to TRBJ2-3; D ambiguous. With 9 bases removed from V and 6 bases from J, the gap between germline ends came to 13 bases. Germline assignment: CDR1 ENHRY and CDR2 SYGVKD. This CDR3 region has 12 residues. The CDR3 coding sequence is TGTGCCATTTCTCTAGGCCGGGATACGCAGTATTTT. Translation gives CAISLGRDTQYF.

The chain has TRBV9 and TRBJ1-1; no reliable D call. Deletions cut 2 bases from V and 5 bases from J, with 16 bases between. Germline V gene sequence: CDR1 SGDLS, CDR2 YYNGEE. This CDR3 contains 15 residues. The CDR3 DNA reads as TGTGCCAGCAGCGTTGTTCAGGAAGGTTGGACTGAAGCTTTCTTT. Translating gives CASSVVQEGWTEAFF.

The chain is built from TRBV6-5 and TRBJ1-2, with 7 bases fitting TRBD1. Per the germline V gene, CDR1 is MNHEY and CDR2 is SVGAGI. Trimming at V came to 6 bases and at J to 6 bases, leaving 4 bases not matched to a gene. CDR3 length: 12 residues. CDR3 bases: TGTGCCAGCAGGACAGGGAGCCATGGCTACACCTTC. Its translation is CASRTGSHGYTF.